The 8 T cell receptor beta chains below come from one sample, sequenced in a study of blood T cell repertoires in COVID-19. The protocol was immunoSEQ multiplex PCR, while the TCRdb copy is restricted to in-frame clones and leaves out a portion. The table lists over 150,000 clones, approximately 87% of them singletons, with about 1% in the top ten. The sample was peripheral blood. The source of these receptors is a woman younger than 35 who had recovered from COVID-19.

The V gene is TRBV6-5, the J gene TRBJ2-7; the D gene is possibly TRBD1 (6 bases). Germline CDR1 is MNHEY and CDR2 is SVGAGI. Deletions cut 11 bases from V and 1 base from J, with 21 bases between. The CDR3 spans 15 residues. The CDR3 DNA is TGTGCCGTCCAAGGGGCAGGGGCGCCTTCCTACGAGCAGTACTTC. This translates into CAVQGAGAPSYEQYF.

The chain has TRBV19 and TRBJ2-5, with a possible D match to TRBD1 (6 bases). Germline CDR1 and CDR2: LNHDA and SQIVND (reference sequence). V lost 3 bases, J lost 5 bases, and 13 bases lay in between. The CDR3 runs to 14 residues. CDR3 sequence: CASSMDSGLETQYF. Written as DNA, the CDR3 is TGTGCCAGTAGTATGGACAGCGGCTTGGAGACCCAGTACTTC.

The chain links TRBV5-6 to TRBJ2-3; TRBD2 matches 12 bases. Unmatched junction bases numbered 8, after V lost 1 base and J lost 5 bases. The germline gives CDR1 SGHDT, CDR2 YYEEEE. The CDR3 is made up of 17 amino acids. Here the CDR3 reads CASSLPSSGGARDTQYF. DNA of the CDR3: TGTGCCAGCAGCTTGCCCTCTAGCGGGGGGGCGAGAGATACGCAGTATTTT.

The V gene is TRBV7-3, the J gene TRBJ1-2; 9 bases fit TRBD1. The germline V gene has CDR1 SGHTA and CDR2 FQGTGA. Losses at the gene ends were 2 bases for V and 8 bases for J; bases not matched to a gene: 3. The CDR3 sequence is 13 residues long. The CDR3 sequence: CASSLGTGHGYTF. CDR3 nucleotides: TGTGCCAGCAGCTTAGGGACAGGGCACGGCTACACCTTC.

The rearrangement joins TRBV25-1 to TRBJ1-2; D not resolved. Trimming shortened V by 3 bases and J by 3 bases, and 11 bases separated the two germline ends. Per germline, CDR1 MGHDK and CDR2 SYGVNS. The CDR3 covers 14 residues. The chain's CDR3 is CASSEPGFDYGYTF. The CDR3 region has the DNA TGTGCCAGCAGTGAGCCGGGTTTCGACTATGGCTACACCTTC.

V gene TRBV4-1 combines with J gene TRBJ2-1, with D possibly matching TRBD2 (5 bases). Germline-derived CDR1 and CDR2 are MGHRA and YSYEKL. V was pared by 1 base and J by 4 bases, with 11 bases between. The CDR3 runs 15 residues. The CDR3 DNA reads TGCGCCAGCAGCCAAGCTAGCCGGAGGTACAATGAGCAGTTCTTC. It encodes CASSQASRRYNEQFF.

The V call is TRBV5-1, the J call TRBJ1-6; D gene unclear. Trimming stripped 2 bases from V and 9 bases from J, with 15 bases between. The CDR3 extends over 15 amino acids. CDR1 SGHRS and CDR2 YFSETQ come from the germline V gene. CDR3 DNA: TGCGCCAGCAGCTTTTCCGGCGGGGAGGCTTCACCCCTCCACTTT. Translating it yields CASSFSGGEASPLHF. The variable domain in full, with the rest retrieved from reference TRBV5-1 and TRBJ1-6, is KAGVTQTPRYLIKTRGQQVTLSCSPISGHRSVSWYQQTPGQGLQFLFEYFSETQRNKGNFPGRFSGRQFSNSRSEMNVSTLELGDSALYLCASSFSGGEASPLHFGNGTRLTVT.

The chain has TRBV7-3 and TRBJ1-1; D uncertain. Germline V lookup: CDR1 SGHTA, CDR2 FQGTGA. Trimming left V 0 bases short and J 3 bases short, with 11 bases between. The CDR3 runs to 15 residues. DNA of the CDR3: TGTGCCAGCAGCTTAACGCCGGGGATGGACACTGAAGCTTTCTTT. Translation: CASSLTPGMDTEAFF.